This T cell receptor (beta chain) was found in a study of blood T cell repertoires in COVID-19. Study-wide context: The samples span acute and convalescent COVID-19 from the United States, Italy and Spain. Sources were T cells, B-cell-depleted T cells, or PBMCs; the material itself was cDNA or gDNA.

Source study methods: It was from reference gene primer amplification that nucleated cell counts were estimated. The data were produced by immunoSEQ multiplex PCR, yet TCRdb's version contains in-frame clones alone and is incomplete. V, J and clone size are those of that table, while D and trimming were read from the DNA. This table holds 250,000 to 300,000 clones, roughly 88% found once. Trimming removed 1 base from V and 6 bases from J, with 11 bases in between. The germline gives CDR1 SGHRS, CDR2 YFSETQ. The CDR3 contains 13 residues. The TCR comes from a woman in her sixties or seventies with acute or convalescent COVID-19. The genes are TRBV5-1 and TRBJ2-7, with D perhaps matching TRBD2 (5 bases). Source material: peripheral blood. CDR3 bases: TGCGCCAGCAGCTTGCCCCACGGGGTCGAGCAGTACTTC. Translated, it gives CASSLPHGVEQYF.